This TCR beta chain was captured in a study of OX40 agonist ivuxolimab in advanced cancers. Across the study: Patient treatment consisted of intravenous ivuxolimab administration every 2 weeks at 0.01 to 10 mg/kg. Notes on the study in general: At 0.1 to 3.0 mg/kg, clonal expansion of CD4+ and CD8+ blood T cells had occurred by week 6. Fewer expanded clones were found on average in CD4+ than in CD8+ T cells.

For this clone: Its specificity is not known.

Libraries were prepared by immunoSEQ multiplex PCR; TCRdb keeps only in-frame clonotypes and omits some of them. Counted here are about 59,000 clones, about 88% occurring once; the ten biggest clones make up roughly 0.76%. The length of the CDR3 is 15 residues. CDR1 and CDR2 (germline): MDHEN, SYDVKM. With V trimmed by 2 bases and J by 6 bases, 5 bases remained unmatched. The specimen comprised CD4+ or CD8+ T cells sorted from blood, sampled in a trial of the OX40 agonist ivuxolimab. The chain joins TRBV28 to TRBJ2-3; 10 nucleotides align to TRBD2. The source of this sequence is an adult with an advanced solid tumor such as melanoma, head and neck, liver or kidney cancer. The CDR3 DNA sequence: TGTGCCAGCAGTTTAGGTAGCGGGGGGTTTGATACGCAGTATTTT. It yields the protein CASSLGSGGFDTQYF. The full variable domain, with the rest looked up from reference TRBV28 and TRBJ2-3, is DVKVTQSSRYLVKRTGEKVFLECVQDMDHENMFWYRQDPGLGLRLIYFSYDVKMKEKGDIPEGYSVSREKKERFSLILESASTNQTSMYLCASSLGSGGFDTQYFGPGTRLTVL.